Listed below are T cell receptor beta chains from one sample, sequenced in a study of T-cell reconstitution after alpha-beta-depleted transplantation in children. One entry per CDR3 protein results from TCRdb running MiXCR on the PCR reads. The sample contains hundreds of thousands of distinct CDR3 sequences, about a sixth of which appear only once. This specimen consisted of PBMCs, mostly from graft donor cells, obtained 360 days after TCRalphabeta/CD19-depleted stem cell transplant. The receptors stem from a male patient between 2 and 10 years old who had a stem cell transplant for acute lymphoblastic leukemia, so the T cells may come from the graft donor. Both conserved end residues are part of each CDR3. A D gene is named only where the DNA matches it firmly. A row's size may be missing; if present it is once, few, many or a size class.

TGCAGCGTGCGACAGGGGGCCATGGGAGAGACCCAGTACTTC,CSVRQGAMGETQYF,TRBV29-1,TRBJ2-5,14,-,TRBD1
TGCAGTGCCCCCACGGGAGCCAAAAACATTCAGTACTTC,CSAPTGAKNIQYF,TRBV20-1,TRBJ2-4,13,few,-
TGTGCCAGCAGCCTCAACGCCGGAAAGCAGTTCTTC,CASSLNAGKQFF,TRBV7-3,TRBJ2-1,12,few,-
TGTGCCAGCAGCTTAGTGGCAGGGGACCCTATTCTAGCTAACTATGGCTACACCTTC,CASSLVAGDPILANYGYTF,TRBV7-8,TRBJ1-2,19,-,-
TGTGCCACCAGCGGACAGGGTTACCAAGAGACCCAGTACTTC,CATSGQGYQETQYF,TRBV15,TRBJ2-5,14,few,TRBD1
TGCAGTGCCAGCGGGAGCCAAGAGACCCAGTACTTC,CSASGSQETQYF,TRBV20-1,TRBJ2-5,12,few,TRBD2
TGTGCCAGCAGCCGGGACGGTTGGAATGAGCAGTTCTTC,CASSRDGWNEQFF,TRBV7-9,TRBJ2-1,13,-,-
TGTGCCAGCAGTGTCTGTTCTGGAAGTTCCCTACAAGAGACCCAGTACTTC,CASSVCSGSSLQETQYF,TRBV2,TRBJ2-5,17,once,-
TGTGCCACCAGTCAGGGGGCGCGAAATCAGCCCCAGCATTTT,CATSQGARNQPQHF,TRBV24-1,TRBJ1-5,14,-,TRBD1
TGTGCCTGGAGGAATACTGAAGCTTTCTTT,CAWRNTEAFF,TRBV30,TRBJ1-1,10,-,-
TGTGCCACTGGGGCCAACGTCCTGACTTTC,CATGANVLTF,TRBV6-2/TRBV6-3,TRBJ2-6,10,-,-
TGCGCCAGCAGCTTGGCGGCGGCACTAACCTACGAGCAGTACTTC,CASSLAAALTYEQYF,TRBV5-1,TRBJ2-7,15,few,-
TGTGCCAGTCAGCGGGGGAGCGGAGAGACCCAGTACTTC,CASQRGSGETQYF,TRBV5-5,TRBJ2-5,13,-,TRBD2
TGTGCTAGTGGCCGTGAAGGGGTTAAAGATACGCAGTATTTT,CASGREGVKDTQYF,TRBV12-5,TRBJ2-3,14,few,-
TGTGCCAGCAGTTACTCGCGGTGGAACACTGAAGCTTTCTTT,CASSYSRWNTEAFF,TRBV6-5,TRBJ1-1,14,-,-
TGCGCCAGCAGTGCCTTAGGGGGGCCTAGCGGTTGTGGTGTGGATACGCAGTATTTT,CASSALGGPSGCGVDTQYF,TRBV10-1,TRBJ2-3,19,few,-
TGTGCCAGCAGCCTAGGGTACGGGGGCACAGATACGCAGTATTTT,CASSLGYGGTDTQYF,TRBV7-2,TRBJ2-3,15,-,-
TGTGCCTCCATGGGGACTACCCCCTACGAGCAGTACTTC,CASMGTTPYEQYF,TRBV10-3,TRBJ2-7,13,many,TRBD2
TGTGCCAGCAGTTTTAGGGCCTCCCCGGGGAATGAGCAGTTCTTC,CASSFRASPGNEQFF,TRBV12-3/TRBV12-4,TRBJ2-1,15,few,-
TGTGCCAGCAGTTTATTGGGGTCCGGTGAGCAGTTCTTC,CASSLLGSGEQFF,TRBV12-3/TRBV12-4,TRBJ2-1,13,-,-